The 10 T cell receptor beta chains given below trace back to one sample, sequenced in a study of blood T cells in healthy people across ages (dated by TCRdb to the mid-2010s). The library was obtained by 5' RACE. Sequencing relied on an Illumina HiSeq 2500. The second PCR ran for roughly 7 to 12 cycles and used a J-beta primer mix along with a sample-barcoded 5' primer. TCRdb handled the public reads itself, with Q25 trimming in fastp and clone calling in MiXCR, and kept productive beta chains. When rows share a CDR3 protein, they turn into one entry using the most common DNA and genes. The sample table records about 720,000 distinct CDR3 sequences; roughly 25% of these occur just once. In total, the top ten clones hold under 4.5% of the sample. This sample also appeared in a second study, on T cells of mothers and their children.

Material for sequencing was blood. These receptors were collected from a boy between 5 and 17 years old in good health.

The chain carries TRBV20-1 and TRBJ2-7; the match to TRBD1 covers 10 bases. V lost 6 bases to trimming and J lost 5 bases; unmatched junction nucleotides: 7. Germline V CDR1 and CDR2: DFQATT, SNEGSKA (reference sequence). This CDR3 comprises 13 residues. Here the CDR3 reads CSAGTGDPNEQYF. CDR3 coding DNA: TGCAGTGCCGGGACAGGGGACCCCAACGAGCAGTACTTC.

Ten or more counts support this clonotype. CDR3 coding DNA: TGCAGTGCCGGGGGACCGTCTGGCGAGCAGTACTTC. Translation: CSAGGPSGEQYF. The chain recombines TRBV20-1 with TRBJ2-7; D may be TRBD2 (6 bases). The CDR3 spans 12 residues. Germline V CDR1 and CDR2: DFQATT, SNEGSKA (reference sequence). Trimming pared 6 bases from V and 6 bases from J, leaving 15 bases between.

J is TRBJ1-3 and V is TRBV20-1, with TRBD1 matching over 9 bases. CDR1 and CDR2 (germline): DFQATT, SNEGSKA (reference sequence). The CDR3 extends over 15 amino acids. The V and J ends lost 4 bases and 5 bases, in that order; junction bases with no gene match: 9. CDR3 protein: CSAKPGQGFRNTIYF. The CDR3 DNA reads as TGCAGTGCTAAGCCGGGACAGGGATTTCGAAACACCATATATTTT.

The chain links TRBV13 to TRBJ2-7; D perhaps matches TRBD1 (6 bases). CDR1 and CDR2 (germline): PRHDT, FYEKMQ (reference sequence). There are 16 residues in the CDR3. The V and J ends lost 5 bases and 1 base respectively, with 18 bases between them. The chain's CDR3 is CASSTRQDIPSYEQYF. The CDR3 nucleotides read TGTGCCAGCAGCACCCGACAGGACATCCCATCCTACGAGCAGTACTTC. The variable domain in full, with the rest retrieved from reference TRBV13 and TRBJ2-7, is AAGVIQSPRHLIKEKRETATLKCYPIPRHDTVYWYQQGPGQDPQFLISFYEKMQSDKGSIPDRFSAQQFSDYHSELNMSSLELGDSALYFCASSTRQDIPSYEQYFGPGTRLTVT.

V usage is TRBV6-5 and J usage is TRBJ2-3; D not resolved. The germline V gene encodes CDR1 MNHEY and CDR2 SVGAGI. The CDR3 has 14 residues. The ends were cut back, 0 bases at V and 8 bases at J, with 12 bases in the middle. CDR3: CASSYSGVPPTQYF. The CDR3, as DNA: TGTGCCAGCAGTTACTCGGGTGTCCCTCCTACGCAGTATTTT.

In this sample, this clonotype turned up a few times. This chain joins TRBV28 and TRBJ1-3; the match to TRBD1 covers 11 bases. With 6 bases clipped from V and 0 bases from J, the junction kept 4 bases outside the gene matches. This CDR3 has 16 residues. Germline-derived CDR1 and CDR2 are MDHEN and SYDVKM. DNA of the CDR3: TGTGCCAGCAGAACCGGGACAGGGGGCTCTGGAAACACCATATATTTT. Protein sequence: CASRTGTGGSGNTIYF.

A remark on this clonotype: Likely a read error: the CDR3 ends without its conserved phenylalanine or tryptophan. This chain joins TRBV13 and TRBJ1-1; D gene unclear. Looked up from germline, CDR1 is PRHDT and CDR2 is FYEKMQ (reference sequence). This CDR3 has 14 residues. Trimming cost V 3 bases and J 4 bases, with 12 bases left between them. CDR3 amino acids: CASSLREPGTEAFL. In DNA form, the CDR3 reads TGTGCCAGCAGCTTGCGGGAACCGGGCACTGAAGCTTTCCTT.

V usage is TRBV28 and J usage is TRBJ2-7, with 10 nucleotides matching TRBD1. The length of the CDR3 is 16 residues. The V gene's germline CDR1 is MDHEN and CDR2 SYDVKM. With 5 bases clipped from V and 9 bases from J, the junction kept 16 bases outside the gene matches. The CDR3 DNA sequence: TGTGCCAGCAGTCATCGGCCGGGACAGGGGCCTCTAGGGCAGTACTTC. This gives the protein CASSHRPGQGPLGQYF.

This clonotype was detected only a few times. J is TRBJ2-2 and V is TRBV24-1; D is ambiguous. The CDR3 is made up of 19 amino acids. Trimming pared 2 bases from V and 5 bases from J, leaving 23 bases between. The germline V gene has CDR1 KGHDR and CDR2 SFDVKD. The CDR3 sequence is CATSDSASSASLWTGELFF. DNA for the CDR3: TGTGCCACCAGTGATTCCGCCTCTTCGGCTTCACTCTGGACCGGGGAGCTGTTTTTT.

The chain recombines TRBV20-1 with TRBJ2-2; TRBD2 agrees at 7 bases. With V trimmed by 4 bases and J by 3 bases, 8 bases remained unmatched. This CDR3 has 15 amino acids. Germline V lookup: CDR1 DFQATT, CDR2 SNEGSKA (reference sequence). The CDR3 coding sequence is TGCAGTGCTAAGCGGGAAGGGACGGACACCGGGGAGCTGTTTTTT. It yields the protein CSAKREGTDTGELFF.